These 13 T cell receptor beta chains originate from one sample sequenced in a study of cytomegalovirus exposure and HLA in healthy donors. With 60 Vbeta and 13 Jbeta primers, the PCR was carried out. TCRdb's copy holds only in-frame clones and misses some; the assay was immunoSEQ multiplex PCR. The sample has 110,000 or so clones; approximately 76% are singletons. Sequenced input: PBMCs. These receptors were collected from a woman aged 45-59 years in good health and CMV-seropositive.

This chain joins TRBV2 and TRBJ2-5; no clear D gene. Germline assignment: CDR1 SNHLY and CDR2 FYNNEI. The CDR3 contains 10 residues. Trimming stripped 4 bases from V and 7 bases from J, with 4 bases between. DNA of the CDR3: TGTGCCAGCAGTGCAGTGACCCAGTACTTC. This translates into CASSAVTQYF.

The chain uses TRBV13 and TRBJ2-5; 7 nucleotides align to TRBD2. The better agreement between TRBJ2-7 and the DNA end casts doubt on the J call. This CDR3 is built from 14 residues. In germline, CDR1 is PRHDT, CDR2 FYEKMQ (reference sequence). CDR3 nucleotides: TGTGCCAGCAGCTCCGGGACTACTTCCTACGAGCAGTACTTC. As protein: CASSSGTTSYEQYF.

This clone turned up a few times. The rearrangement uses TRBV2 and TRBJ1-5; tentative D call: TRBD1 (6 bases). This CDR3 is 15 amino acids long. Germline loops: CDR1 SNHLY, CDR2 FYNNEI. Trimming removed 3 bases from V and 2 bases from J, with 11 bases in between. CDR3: CASSDVWTGNQPQHF. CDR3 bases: TGTGCCAGCAGTGATGTATGGACAGGCAATCAGCCCCAGCATTTT.

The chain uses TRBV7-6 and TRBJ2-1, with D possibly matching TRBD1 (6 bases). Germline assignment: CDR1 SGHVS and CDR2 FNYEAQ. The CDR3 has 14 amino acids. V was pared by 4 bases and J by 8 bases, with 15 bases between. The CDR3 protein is CASSSGQPSDEQFF. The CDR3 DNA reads TGTGCCAGCAGCTCCGGACAGCCCTCGGATGAGCAGTTCTTC.

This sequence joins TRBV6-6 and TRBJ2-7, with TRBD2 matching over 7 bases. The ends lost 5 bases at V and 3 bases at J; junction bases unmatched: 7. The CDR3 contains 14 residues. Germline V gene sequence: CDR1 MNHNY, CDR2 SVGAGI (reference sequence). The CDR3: CASSQRDGDYEQYF. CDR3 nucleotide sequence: TGTGCCAGCAGTCAGCGGGACGGCGACTACGAGCAGTACTTC.

CDR3 nucleotide sequence: TGTGCCAAGCCTCTCTGGGGACAGGGGGTCTCTGGGGCCAACGTCCTGACTTTC. Amino acids: CAKPLWGQGVSGANVLTF. J is TRBJ2-6 and V is TRBV6-4; 11 bases map to TRBD1. V lost 10 bases to trimming and J lost 0 bases; unmatched junction nucleotides: 11. The CDR3 has 18 amino acids. The germline V gene encodes CDR1 MRHNA and CDR2 SNTAGT.

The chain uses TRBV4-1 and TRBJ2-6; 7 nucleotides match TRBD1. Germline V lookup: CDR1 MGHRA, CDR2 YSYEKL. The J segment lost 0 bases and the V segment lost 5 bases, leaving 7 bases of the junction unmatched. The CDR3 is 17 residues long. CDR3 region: CASSSPGQSSGANVLTF. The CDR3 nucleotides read TGCGCCAGCAGCTCCCCGGGACAGTCCTCTGGGGCCAACGTCCTGACTTTC.

Here the CDR3 DNA reads TGTGCCAGCAGTTATCTGACAGGCCCGCCCCAGCATTTT. This sequence encodes CASSYLTGPPQHF. The chain recombines TRBV6-5 with TRBJ1-5, with TRBD1 as a possible D gene (6 bases). The V gene's germline CDR1 is MNHEY and CDR2 SVGAGI. Trimming stripped 3 bases from V and 9 bases from J, with 12 bases between. This CDR3 has 13 residues.

The CDR3 reads CASSQRAGSGANVLTF. CDR3 coding DNA: TGTGCCAGCAGCCAGCGGGCGGGGTCTGGGGCCAACGTCCTGACTTTC. The gene calls are TRBV7-2 and TRBJ2-6; D is possibly TRBD2 (6 bases). CDR1 and CDR2 from the germline V gene are SGHTA and FQGNSA. Trimming stripped 5 bases from V and 1 base from J, with 12 bases between. The CDR3 is made up of 16 amino acids.

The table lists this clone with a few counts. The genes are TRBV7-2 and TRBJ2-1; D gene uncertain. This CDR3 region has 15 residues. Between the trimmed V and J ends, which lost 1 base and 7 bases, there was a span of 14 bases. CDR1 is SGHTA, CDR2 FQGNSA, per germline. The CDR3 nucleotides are TGTGCCAGCAGCTTAGGTCTCACTACGGGTAATGAGCAGTTCTTC. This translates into CASSLGLTTGNEQFF. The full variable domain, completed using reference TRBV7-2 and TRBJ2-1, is GAGVSQSPSNKVTEKGKDVELRCDPISGHTALYWYRQSLGQGLEFLIYFQGNSAPDKSGLPSDRFSAERTGGSVSTLTIQRTQQEDSAVYLCASSLGLTTGNEQFFGPGTRLTVL.

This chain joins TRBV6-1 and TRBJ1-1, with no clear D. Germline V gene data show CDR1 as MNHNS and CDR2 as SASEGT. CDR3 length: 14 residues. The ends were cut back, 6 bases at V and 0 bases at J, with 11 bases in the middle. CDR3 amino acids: CASRIRGMNTEAFF. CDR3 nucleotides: TGTGCCAGCAGAATCAGAGGGATGAACACTGAAGCTTTCTTT.

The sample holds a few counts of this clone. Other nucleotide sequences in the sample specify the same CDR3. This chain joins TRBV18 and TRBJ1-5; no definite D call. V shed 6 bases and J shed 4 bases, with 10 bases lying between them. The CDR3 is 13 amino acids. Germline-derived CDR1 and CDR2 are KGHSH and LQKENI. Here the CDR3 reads CASSGGRNQPQHF. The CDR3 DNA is TGTGCCAGCTCGGGAGGAAGGAATCAGCCCCAGCATTTT.

The CDR3 loop is CASSPQGTKNIQYF. In DNA, the CDR3 is TGTGCCAGCAGCCCCCAGGGGACCAAAAACATTCAGTACTTC. V and J are TRBV6-5 and TRBJ2-4; tentative D call: TRBD1 (6 bases). V lost 6 bases and J 2 bases, leaving 11 bases between the germline ends. Germline CDR1 and CDR2: MNHEY and SVGAGI. This CDR3 spans 14 amino acids.